Described below is a single T cell receptor beta chain sequence and its context. These data originate in a study of CD8 T cells in ankylosing spondylitis. Researchers built TCR beta libraries using quantitative 5'-RACE with molecular barcodes. TCRdb itself ran the 5' RACE reads through MiXCR, one entry per CDR3 protein. The sample includes fewer than 200,000 distinct CDR3 sequences, 8.5% to 10% of them seen just once. The V and J ends lost 3 bases and 7 bases, in that order; junction bases with no gene match: 8. CDR3 length: 13 residues. The germline CDR1 and CDR2 sequences are DFQATT and SNEGSKA (reference sequence).

The sample consisted of blood, either unsorted or a sorted T cell fraction (not recorded which). The clonotype was recovered from a female donor with ankylosing spondylitis or in good health (not recorded which). This chain links TRBV20-1 with TRBJ1-2; 7 nucleotides align to TRBD1. This CDR3 is CSAREGQRRGYTF. CDR3 bases: TGCAGTGCTAGGGAGGGACAGCGACGTGGCTACACCTTC.